This TCR beta chain was profiled in a study of shared clonotypes between healthy human individuals. Study results and limitations: Estimated richness was generally greater in naive than memory subsets.

Comment on this clone: What it binds is not known.

Assay execution proceeded at the deep level. Sequencing used immunoSEQ multiplex PCR; TCRdb keeps in-frame clones, though not all of them. The top ten clones hold about 1.5% of a sample with 850,000 to 1,200,000 clones, 75% of them seen once. This CDR3 contains 15 residues. Germline lookup yields CDR1 MDHEN and CDR2 SYDVKM. Trimming at V came to 6 bases and at J to 1 base, leaving 8 bases not matched to a gene. The chain combines TRBV28 with TRBJ2-7; 8 bases align to TRBD2. The material sequenced was memory CD4+ T cells sorted from blood. Subset given: CD45RA-negative fraction. The sequence derives from a man between 18 and 35 years old in good health. For the CDR3, the DNA is TGTGCCAGCAGCTCCGGACTAGCTGCTTCCTACGAGCAGTACTTC. Its translation: CASSSGLAASYEQYF.